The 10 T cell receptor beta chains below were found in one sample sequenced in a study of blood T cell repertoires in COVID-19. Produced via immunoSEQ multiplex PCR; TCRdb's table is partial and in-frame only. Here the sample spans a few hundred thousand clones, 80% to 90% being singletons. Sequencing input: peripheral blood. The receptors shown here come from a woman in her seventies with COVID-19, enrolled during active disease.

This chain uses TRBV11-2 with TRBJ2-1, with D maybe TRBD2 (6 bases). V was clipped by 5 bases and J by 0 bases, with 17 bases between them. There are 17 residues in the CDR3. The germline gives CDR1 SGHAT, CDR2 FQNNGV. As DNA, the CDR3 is TGTGCCAGCAGCCTCCGCTTAGTGCGGGACTCCTACAATGAGCAGTTCTTC. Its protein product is CASSLRLVRDSYNEQFF.

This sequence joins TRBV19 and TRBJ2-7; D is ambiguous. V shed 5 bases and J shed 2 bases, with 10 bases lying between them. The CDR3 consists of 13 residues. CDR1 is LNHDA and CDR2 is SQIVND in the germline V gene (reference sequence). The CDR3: CASSGQATYEQYF. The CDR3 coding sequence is TGTGCCAGTAGTGGGCAGGCGACCTACGAGCAGTACTTC. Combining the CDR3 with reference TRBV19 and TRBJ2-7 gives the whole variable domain DGGITQSPKYLFRKEGQNVTLSCEQNLNHDAMYWYRQDPGQGLRLIYYSQIVNDFQKGDIAEGYSVSREKKESFPLTVTSAQKNPTAFYLCASSGQATYEQYFGPGTRLTVT.

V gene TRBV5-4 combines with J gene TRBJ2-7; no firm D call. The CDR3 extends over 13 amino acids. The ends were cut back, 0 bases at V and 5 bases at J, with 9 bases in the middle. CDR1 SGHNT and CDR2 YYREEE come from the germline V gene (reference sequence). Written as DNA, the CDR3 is TGTGCCAGCAGCTTGGGGGTGCGGAACGAGCAGTACTTC. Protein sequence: CASSLGVRNEQYF.

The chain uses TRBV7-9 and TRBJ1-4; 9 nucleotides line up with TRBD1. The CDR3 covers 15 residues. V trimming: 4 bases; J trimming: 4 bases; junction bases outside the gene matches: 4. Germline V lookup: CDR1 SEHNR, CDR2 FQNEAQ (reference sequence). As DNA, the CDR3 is TGTGCCAGCAGCTCCCGGGACAGGGTTAATGAAAAACTGTTTTTT. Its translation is CASSSRDRVNEKLFF. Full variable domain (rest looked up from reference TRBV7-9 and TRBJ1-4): DTGVSQNPRHKITKRGQNVTFRCDPISEHNRLYWYRQTLGQGPEFLTYFQNEAQLEKSRLLSDRFSAERPKGSFSTLEIQRTEQGDSAMYLCASSSRDRVNEKLFFGSGTQLSVL.

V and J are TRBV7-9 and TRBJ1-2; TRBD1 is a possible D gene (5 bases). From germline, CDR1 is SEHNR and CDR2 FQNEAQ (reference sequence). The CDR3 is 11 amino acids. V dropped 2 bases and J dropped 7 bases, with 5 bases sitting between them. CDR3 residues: CASSLQGGYTF. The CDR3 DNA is TGTGCCAGCAGCTTACAGGGTGGCTACACCTTC.

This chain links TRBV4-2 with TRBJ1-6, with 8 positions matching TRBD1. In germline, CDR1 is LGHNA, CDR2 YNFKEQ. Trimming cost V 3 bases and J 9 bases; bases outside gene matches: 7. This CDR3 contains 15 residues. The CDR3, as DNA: TGTGCCAGCAGCCAGACGACAGGGGCCGGTTCACCCCTCCACTTT. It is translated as CASSQTTGAGSPLHF.

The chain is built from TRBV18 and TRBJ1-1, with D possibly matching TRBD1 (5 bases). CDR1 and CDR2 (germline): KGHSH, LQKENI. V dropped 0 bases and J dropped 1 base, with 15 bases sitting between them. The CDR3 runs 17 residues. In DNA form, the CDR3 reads TGTGCCAGCTCACCACCCGGCAGGGTGGTTGAGAACACTGAAGCTTTCTTT. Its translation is CASSPPGRVVENTEAFF.

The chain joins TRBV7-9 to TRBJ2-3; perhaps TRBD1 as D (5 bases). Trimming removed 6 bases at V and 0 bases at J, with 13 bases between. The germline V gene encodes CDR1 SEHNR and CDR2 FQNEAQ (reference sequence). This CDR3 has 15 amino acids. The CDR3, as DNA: TGTGCCAGCAGGCAAGACAGACTTAGCACAGATACGCAGTATTTT. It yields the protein CASRQDRLSTDTQYF.

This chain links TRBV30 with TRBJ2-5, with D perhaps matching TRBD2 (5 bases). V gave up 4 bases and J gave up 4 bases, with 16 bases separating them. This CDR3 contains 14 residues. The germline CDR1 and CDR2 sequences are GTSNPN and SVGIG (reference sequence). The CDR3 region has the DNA TGTGCCTGGATGCCACTAGGGAATTTAGAGACCCAGTACTTC. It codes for CAWMPLGNLETQYF.

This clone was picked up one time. DNA for the CDR3: TGCGCCAGCAGCCAAGATGGGCAGGGTCACAATCAGCCCCAGCATTTT. This codes for CASSQDGQGHNQPQHF. The chain recombines TRBV4-1 with TRBJ1-5; D perhaps matches TRBD1 (5 bases). The V gene lost 0 bases and the J gene lost 3 bases, with 12 bases spanning the gap. This CDR3 is built from 16 residues. Per the germline V gene, CDR1 is MGHRA and CDR2 is YSYEKL.